The present T cell receptor beta chain was sequenced within a study of cytomegalovirus exposure and HLA in healthy donors. Study-wide results and limits: Per published reports, the classifier diagnosed cytomegalovirus status with high specificity and sensitivity. The authors later linked a missense DCLRE1C variant to TCR beta V- and J-gene trimming.

The germline V and J ends were trimmed by 2 bases and 5 bases, with 9 bases remaining between them. The germline gives CDR1 SGHTA, CDR2 FQGTGA. This CDR3 comprises 14 residues. The PCR had 60 Vbeta and 13 Jbeta primers. The data were produced by immunoSEQ multiplex PCR, yet TCRdb's version contains in-frame clones alone and is incomplete. The sample consists of fewer than 45,000 clones, 90% of them appearing once. A remark on this clone: Its antigen is currently unknown.

The sequence was obtained from a woman aged 18 to 35 in good health and CMV-seronegative. The chain links TRBV7-3 to TRBJ1-4; D perhaps matches TRBD1 (5 bases). The sample was PBMCs. The CDR3 DNA reads as TGTGCCAGCAGCTTAGGGGCAGGGAATGAAAAACTGTTTTTT. Encoded protein: CASSLGAGNEKLFF.